Here is one TCR beta chain with its context. Authors' processing steps: Counts of nucleated cells, estimated from reference gene primer amplification, were obtained. Assay used: immunoSEQ multiplex PCR; TCRdb lists only in-frame clones, some missing. The D gene and trimming were derived from the DNA, and the V and J assignments and clone size from that table. Here the sample spans about 97,000 clones, roughly 86% being singletons. This CDR3 has 13 amino acids. The germline gives CDR1 LNHDA, CDR2 SQIVND (reference sequence). Trimming cost V 10 bases and J 10 bases; bases outside gene matches: 10. These data come from a study of blood T cell repertoires in COVID-19. The overall study: The United States, Italy and Spain were the sources of the acute and convalescent COVID-19 samples.

The sequenced sample was peripheral blood. The origin of this receptor is a woman aged 25-40 years with acute or convalescent COVID-19. The V and J genes are TRBV19 and TRBJ2-1, with 10 bases identical to TRBD2. The CDR3 sequence is CATSKRGGREQFF. The CDR3 DNA is TGTGCCACCTCTAAGCGGGGGGGTCGCGAGCAGTTCTTC.